The entry below gives a single TCR beta chain sequence along with its context. This specimen belongs to a study of cytomegalovirus exposure and HLA in healthy donors. It was with 60 Vbeta and 13 Jbeta primers that the PCR ran. Profiled with immunoSEQ multiplex PCR; TCRdb holds only in-frame clones, not every one. The sample consists of 150,000 to 200,000 clones, about four fifths of them appearing once. The receptor was derived from a man aged 25 to 40 in good health and CMV-seropositive. The specimen was PBMCs.

As DNA, the CDR3 is TGTGCCAGCAGTGAAATCGGGGGGCGACCGAACACTGAAGCTTTCTTT. Translating gives CASSEIGGRPNTEAFF. The V and J genes are TRBV6-1 and TRBJ1-1; tentatively, D is TRBD1 (6 bases). Trimming shortened V by 2 bases and J by 1 base, and 14 bases separated the two germline ends. Germline CDR1 reads MNHNS; CDR2 reads SASEGT. This CDR3 is 16 amino acids long.